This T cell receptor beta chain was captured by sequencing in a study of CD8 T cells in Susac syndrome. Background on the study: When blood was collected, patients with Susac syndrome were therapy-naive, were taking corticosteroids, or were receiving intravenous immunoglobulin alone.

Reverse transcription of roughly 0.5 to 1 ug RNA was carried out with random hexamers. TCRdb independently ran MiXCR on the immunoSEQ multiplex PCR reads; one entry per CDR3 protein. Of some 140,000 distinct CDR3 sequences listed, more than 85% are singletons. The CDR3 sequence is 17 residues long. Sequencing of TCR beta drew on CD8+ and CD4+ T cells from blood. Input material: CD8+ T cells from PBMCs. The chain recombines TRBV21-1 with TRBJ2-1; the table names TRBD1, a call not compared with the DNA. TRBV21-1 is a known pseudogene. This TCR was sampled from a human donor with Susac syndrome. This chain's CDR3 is CASSKDSGTGFSGEQFF. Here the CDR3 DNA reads TGTGCCAGCAGCAAAGACTCTGGGACAGGGTTTTCGGGTGAGCAGTTCTTC.